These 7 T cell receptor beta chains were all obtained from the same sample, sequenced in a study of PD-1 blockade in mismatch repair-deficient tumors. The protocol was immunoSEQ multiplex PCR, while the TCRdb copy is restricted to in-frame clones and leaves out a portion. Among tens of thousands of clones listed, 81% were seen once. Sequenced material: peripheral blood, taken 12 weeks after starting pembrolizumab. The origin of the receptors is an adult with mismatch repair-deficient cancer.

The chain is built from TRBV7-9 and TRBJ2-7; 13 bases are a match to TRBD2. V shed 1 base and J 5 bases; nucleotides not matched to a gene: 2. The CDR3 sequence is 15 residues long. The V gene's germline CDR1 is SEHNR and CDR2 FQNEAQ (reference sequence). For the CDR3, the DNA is TGTGCCAGCAGCTTAGGCGGACTAGCGGGAGACGAGCAGTACTTC. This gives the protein CASSLGGLAGDEQYF.

CDR3 coding DNA: TGTGCCAGCAGCTCCCGTGTGGCGATAACTATATGGGAGACCCAGTACTTC. Its translation is CASSSRVAITIWETQYF. The chain links TRBV7-8 to TRBJ2-5; no clear D. Germline V gene data show CDR1 as SGHVS and CDR2 as FQNEAQ. CDR3 length equals 17 residues. V was cut by 4 bases and J by 5 bases, with 23 bases left in between.

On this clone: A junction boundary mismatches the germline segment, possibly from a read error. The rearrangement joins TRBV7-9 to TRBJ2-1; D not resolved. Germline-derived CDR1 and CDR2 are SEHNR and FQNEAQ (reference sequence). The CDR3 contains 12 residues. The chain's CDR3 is CASSLPTNQQFF. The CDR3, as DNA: TGTGCCAGCAGCTTGCCGACCAATCAGCAGTTCTTC.

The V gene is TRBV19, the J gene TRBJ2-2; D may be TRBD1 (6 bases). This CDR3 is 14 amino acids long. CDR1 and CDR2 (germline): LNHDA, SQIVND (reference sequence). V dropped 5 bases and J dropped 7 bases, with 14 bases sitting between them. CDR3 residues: CASSGHRDIGELFF. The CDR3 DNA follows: TGTGCCAGTAGTGGACACAGGGACATCGGGGAGCTGTTTTTT.

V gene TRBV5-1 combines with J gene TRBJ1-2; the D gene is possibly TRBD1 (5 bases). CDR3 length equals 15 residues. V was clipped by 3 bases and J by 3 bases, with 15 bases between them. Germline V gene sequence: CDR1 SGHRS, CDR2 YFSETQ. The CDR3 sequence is CASSWGTGGDYGYTF. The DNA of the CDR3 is TGCGCCAGCAGCTGGGGTACAGGTGGAGACTATGGCTACACCTTC. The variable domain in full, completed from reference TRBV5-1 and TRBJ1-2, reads KAGVTQTPRYLIKTRGQQVTLSCSPISGHRSVSWYQQTPGQGLQFLFEYFSETQRNKGNFPGRFSGRQFSNSRSEMNVSTLELGDSALYLCASSWGTGGDYGYTFGSGTRLTVV.

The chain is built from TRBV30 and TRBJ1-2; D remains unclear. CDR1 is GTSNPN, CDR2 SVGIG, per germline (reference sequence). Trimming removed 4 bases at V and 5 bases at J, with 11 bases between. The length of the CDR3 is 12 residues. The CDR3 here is CAWNSGEYGYTF. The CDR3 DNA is TGTGCCTGGAATTCCGGGGAATATGGCTACACCTTC.

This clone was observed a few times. The DNA for the CDR3 is TGTGCCAGTAGTACTACCGGGACAGGAGTCACCGGGGAGCTGTTTTTT. Protein sequence: CASSTTGTGVTGELFF. The chain carries TRBV19 and TRBJ2-2, with 8 positions matching TRBD1. The CDR3 consists of 16 residues. V lost 4 bases to trimming and J lost 4 bases; unmatched junction nucleotides: 8. Germline V CDR1 and CDR2: LNHDA, SQIVND (reference sequence).